This T cell receptor (beta chain) was found in a study of cytomegalovirus exposure and HLA in healthy donors. This clone appeared a few times. What it binds is unknown. Study-level findings and limits: Segments of the TCR beta V type were, in most cases, productive about 90% or about 30% of the time in an earlier analysis. A missense variant in DCLRE1C was later tied to TCR beta V- and J-gene trimming.

V lost 4 bases to trimming and J lost 6 bases, with 20 bases between them. This CDR3 has 15 amino acids. Germline CDR1 reads SGHNT; CDR2 reads YYREEE (reference sequence). Use of 60 Vbeta and 13 Jbeta primers characterized the PCR. The protocol was immunoSEQ multiplex PCR, while the TCRdb copy is restricted to in-frame clones and leaves out a portion. This table has 110,000 or so clones, 70% to 85% appearing once. Unrecorded immune exposure was likely among donors, who were nominally healthy when sampled. The rearrangement uses TRBV5-4 and TRBJ2-7; possible D gene TRBD2, 6 bases. The material sequenced was PBMCs. This TCR was sampled from a woman aged 18-30 years in good health and CMV-seronegative. CDR3 nucleotides: TGTGCCAGCAGCCCGACTTGGGGGGAGAGAGCCGAGCAGTACTTC. Amino acid sequence: CASSPTWGERAEQYF.